Shown below are 21 T cell receptor beta chains from a single sample sequenced in a study of blood T cell repertoires in COVID-19. Repertoires were generated with immunoSEQ multiplex PCR, while TCRdb's copy carries only in-frame clones and drops some. This table has just over 300,000 clones, 70% to 90% appearing once. The sample taken for sequencing was PBMCs or T cells enriched from blood (not recorded which). The receptors here all came from a woman aged 40 to 50 who had recovered from COVID-19.

The chain combines TRBV3-1 (or the pseudogene TRBV3-2) with TRBJ2-2; the D gene is possibly TRBD2 (5 bases). CDR3 length equals 16 residues. V was clipped by 2 bases and J by 0 bases, with 10 bases between them. Germline loops: CDR1 LGHDT, CDR2 YNNKEL (reference sequence). The CDR3 here is CASSQNPGANTGELFF. The DNA for the CDR3 is TGTGCCAGCAGCCAAAACCCCGGGGCGAACACCGGGGAGCTGTTTTTT.

The CDR3, as DNA: TGTGCCAGCTCCCGACTAGCGGGAAGCTCCTACAATGAGCAGTTCTTC. Its translation is CASSRLAGSSYNEQFF. The chain couples TRBV18 to TRBJ2-1; TRBD2 matches 11 bases. V shed 6 bases, J shed 0 bases, and the junction held 4 bases outside the gene matches. The germline V gene encodes CDR1 KGHSH and CDR2 LQKENI. This CDR3 has 16 residues.

The V gene is TRBV5-1, the J gene TRBJ2-3; 7 bases map to TRBD2. This CDR3 contains 15 residues. Trimming cost V 3 bases and J 10 bases; bases outside gene matches: 14. Germline V gives CDR1 SGHRS, CDR2 YFSETQ. The CDR3 reads CASSSAGVFSRAQYF. The DNA for the CDR3 is TGCGCCAGCAGCTCGGCGGGGGTCTTCAGTCGGGCGCAGTATTTT.

V is TRBV28 and J is TRBJ1-5; D is perhaps TRBD1 (5 bases). This CDR3 spans 18 amino acids. V was trimmed by 6 bases and J by 1 base, leaving 22 bases between them. CDR1 is MDHEN and CDR2 is SYDVKM in the germline V gene. The CDR3: CASRPGPTSTGSNQPQHF. Here the CDR3 DNA reads TGTGCCAGCAGGCCCGGCCCCACTTCCACAGGAAGCAATCAGCCCCAGCATTTT. The whole variable domain, filled in from reference TRBV28 and TRBJ1-5, reads DVKVTQSSRYLVKRTGEKVFLECVQDMDHENMFWYRQDPGLGLRLIYFSYDVKMKEKGDIPEGYSVSREKKERFSLILESASTNQTSMYLCASRPGPTSTGSNQPQHFGDGTRLSIL.

V gene TRBV29-1 combines with J gene TRBJ2-3; 9 bases agree with TRBD1. The CDR3 contains 15 residues. V dropped 2 bases and J dropped 2; count of bases not matched to a gene: 5. Germline loops: CDR1 SQVTM, CDR2 ANQGSEA. CDR3 DNA sequence: TGCAGCGTTGAACGGACAGGGGTGGACACAGATACGCAGTATTTT. It yields the protein CSVERTGVDTDTQYF.

This chain uses TRBV9 with TRBJ2-2, with D tentatively TRBD2 (5 bases). Germline V gives CDR1 SGDLS, CDR2 YYNGEE. There are 16 residues in the CDR3. Deletions cut 3 bases from V and 6 bases from J, with 18 bases between. The CDR3 protein is CASSEGGGPLAGELFF. The CDR3 nucleotides read TGTGCCAGCAGCGAGGGTGGCGGGCCCTTAGCCGGGGAGCTGTTTTTT.

The chain couples TRBV30 to TRBJ1-5; 11 bases fit TRBD1. Looked up from germline, CDR1 is GTSNPN and CDR2 is SVGIG (reference sequence). The CDR3 sequence is 15 residues long. The V gene end was trimmed by 2 bases and the J gene end by 4 bases; junction bases not matched to a gene: 4. For the CDR3, the DNA is TGTGCCTGGAGTCCCCGGGACAGGGGGAATCAGCCCCAGCATTTT. Translated: CAWSPRDRGNQPQHF.

CDR3 in amino acids: CASSQDRGKEQYF. In nucleotides, the CDR3 is TGCGCCAGCAGCCAAGATCGAGGTAAAGAGCAGTACTTC. The chain joins TRBV4-3 to TRBJ2-7; D unresolved. V gave up 0 bases and J gave up 7 bases, with 10 bases separating them. CDR1 LGHNA and CDR2 YSLEER come from the germline V gene. The CDR3 runs to 13 residues.

The chain couples TRBV14 to TRBJ1-1; D might be TRBD1 (5 bases). This CDR3 is built from 16 residues. Germline loops: CDR1 SGHDN, CDR2 FVKESK. V dropped 1 base and J dropped 7 bases, with 19 bases sitting between them. This CDR3 reads CASSQVGVGGVGEAFF. Written as DNA, the CDR3 is TGTGCCAGCAGCCAAGTTGGGGTTGGAGGGGTTGGTGAAGCTTTCTTT.

This chain joins TRBV6-5 and TRBJ1-3, with 7 bases matching TRBD1. The V gene's germline CDR1 is MNHEY and CDR2 SVGAGI. The CDR3 is made up of 14 amino acids. Unmatched junction bases numbered 6, after V lost 6 bases and J lost 4 bases. The CDR3 region is CASSPGTVGNTIYF. DNA for the CDR3: TGTGCCAGCAGCCCCGGGACAGTGGGAAACACCATATATTTT.

The CDR3 loop is CAITNRERNNEQFF. The CDR3 DNA sequence: TGTGCCATCACAAACAGGGAAAGGAACAATGAGCAGTTCTTC. The rearrangement joins TRBV10-3 to TRBJ2-1; possible D gene TRBD1, 6 bases. Trimming shortened V by 7 bases and J by 5 bases, and 15 bases separated the two germline ends. Germline V gene lookup returns CDR1 ENHRY and CDR2 SYGVKD. The CDR3 is 14 amino acids.

The chain couples TRBV3-1 (or the pseudogene TRBV3-2) to TRBJ2-2, with no clear D. V was shortened by 7 bases and J by 5 bases, with 11 bases between the two germline ends. This CDR3 comprises 13 residues. Germline V lookup: CDR1 LGHDT, CDR2 YNNKEL (reference sequence). The CDR3 DNA reads TGTGCCAGCACTACCCGGGTTACCGGGGAGCTGTTTTTT. This encodes CASTTRVTGELFF.

This clone was detected only a few times. The chain is built from TRBV6-6 and TRBJ1-1; 7 nucleotides match TRBD1. After removal of 7 bases from V and 2 bases from J, the junction contained 10 bases not matched to a gene. Germline-derived CDR1 and CDR2 are MNHNY and SVGAGI (reference sequence). The length of the CDR3 is 15 residues. CDR3 sequence: CASTQRQGGNTEAFF. CDR3 nucleotides: TGTGCCAGCACCCAAAGACAGGGAGGAAACACTGAAGCTTTCTTT.

This clone has more than one count but fewer than ten. The CDR3: CASSDSTSGSLETQYF. The CDR3 DNA is TGCGCCAGCAGTGACTCGACTAGCGGGTCCCTAGAGACCCAGTACTTC. The rearrangement uses TRBV10-2 and TRBJ2-5, with TRBD2 matching 10 bases. Germline V lookup: CDR1 WSHSY, CDR2 SAAADI. This CDR3 spans 16 amino acids. J gave up 4 bases and V 3 bases, and 8 bases lay outside the gene matches.

This chain uses TRBV28 with TRBJ1-3; D gene uncertain. V was pared by 6 bases and J by 4 bases, with 10 bases between. The CDR3 is 13 amino acids. CDR1 is MDHEN and CDR2 is SYDVKM in the germline V gene. The CDR3 coding sequence is TGTGCCAGCAGCCCCGGTGTGGGAAACACCATATATTTT. Translated, it gives CASSPGVGNTIYF.

The chain is built from TRBV11-3 and TRBJ2-7; D uncertain. V dropped 2 bases and J dropped 2 bases, with 10 bases sitting between them. Germline V gives CDR1 SGHNT, CDR2 YENEEA. CDR3 length equals 14 residues. The CDR3 loop reads CASSLTASTYEQYF. Written as DNA, the CDR3 is TGTGCCAGCAGCTTAACAGCCAGTACCTACGAGCAGTACTTC.

The chain links TRBV5-1 to TRBJ2-5, with 12 bases matching TRBD2. The V gene end was trimmed by 0 bases and the J gene end by 2 bases; junction bases not matched to a gene: 5. The CDR3 contains 17 residues. Germline CDR1 is SGHRS and CDR2 is YFSETQ. CDR3 sequence (DNA): TGCGCCAGCAGCTTGGGGACTAGCGGGACCGTACAAGAGACCCAGTACTTC. It is translated as CASSLGTSGTVQETQYF.

The chain combines TRBV25-1 with TRBJ2-1, with TRBD2 matching 9 bases. Per the germline V gene, CDR1 is MGHDK and CDR2 is SYGVNS. The CDR3 consists of 15 residues. The V gene end was trimmed by 2 bases and the J gene end by 4 bases; junction bases not matched to a gene: 3. The CDR3 bases are TGTGCCAGCAGTGAAGTAGCGGGGGAGTACAATGAGCAGTTCTTC. Amino acids: CASSEVAGEYNEQFF. Drawing the rest from reference TRBV25-1 and TRBJ2-1, the complete variable domain is EADIYQTPRYLVIGTGKKITLECSQTMGHDKMYWYQQDPGMELHLIHYSYGVNSTEKGDLSSESTVSRIRTEHFPLTLESARPSHTSQYLCASSEVAGEYNEQFFGPGTRLTVL.

The J gene is TRBJ1-1, the V gene TRBV12-3 or TRBV12-4; D ambiguous. This CDR3 comprises 13 residues. V was pared by 6 bases and J by 7 bases, with 15 bases between. The CDR3: CASSTGPFLEAFF. The DNA for the CDR3 is TGTGCCAGCAGCACTGGGCCATTCCTTGAAGCTTTCTTT.

On this clone itself: The same CDR3 also results from other DNA sequences found in this sample. V is TRBV13 and J is TRBJ2-1; the match to TRBD2 covers 12 bases. The germline gives CDR1 PRHDT, CDR2 FYEKMQ (reference sequence). This CDR3 region has 15 residues. The V segment lost 3 bases and the J segment 3 bases; nucleotides outside the gene matches: 0. CDR3 coding DNA: TGTGCCAGCAGCTTGGGACTAGCGGGCTACAATGAGCAGTTCTTC. Protein: CASSLGLAGYNEQFF.

The chain uses TRBV6-8 and TRBJ2-7; maybe TRBD1 (6 bases). V was trimmed by 6 bases and J by 6 bases, leaving 15 bases between them. The CDR3 sequence is 13 residues long. Per germline, CDR1 MNHGY and CDR2 SAAAGT. The CDR3 DNA follows: TGTGCCAGCAGCAGGGGTCCGCAGATCGAGCAGTACTTC. It codes for CASSRGPQIEQYF.